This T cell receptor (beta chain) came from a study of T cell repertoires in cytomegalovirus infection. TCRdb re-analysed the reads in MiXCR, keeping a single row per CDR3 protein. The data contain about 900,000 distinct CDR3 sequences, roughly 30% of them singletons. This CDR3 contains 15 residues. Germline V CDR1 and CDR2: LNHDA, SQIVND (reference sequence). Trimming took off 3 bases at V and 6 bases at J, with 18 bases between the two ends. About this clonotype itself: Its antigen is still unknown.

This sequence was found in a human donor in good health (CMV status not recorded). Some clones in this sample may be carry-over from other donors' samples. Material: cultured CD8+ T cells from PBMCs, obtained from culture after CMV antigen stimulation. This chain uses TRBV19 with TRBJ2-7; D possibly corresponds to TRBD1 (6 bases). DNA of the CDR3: TGTGCCAGTAGTATTGGGGGCCAGTTCGTGGGCGAGCAGTACTTC. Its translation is CASSIGGQFVGEQYF.